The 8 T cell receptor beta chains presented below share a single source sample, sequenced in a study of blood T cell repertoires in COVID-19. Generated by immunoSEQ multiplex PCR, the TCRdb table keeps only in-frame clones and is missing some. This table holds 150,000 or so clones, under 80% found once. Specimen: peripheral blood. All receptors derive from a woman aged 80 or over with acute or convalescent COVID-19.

CDR3 amino acids: CASSQDLGTGGNQPQHF. The CDR3, as DNA: TGTGCCAGCAGCCAAGATTTAGGAACAGGGGGCAATCAGCCCCAGCATTTT. The rearrangement uses TRBV4-2 and TRBJ1-5; 7 nucleotides align to TRBD1. J lost 2 bases, V lost 0 bases, and 7 bases had no gene match. Germline V gives CDR1 LGHNA, CDR2 YNFKEQ. This CDR3 comprises 17 residues.

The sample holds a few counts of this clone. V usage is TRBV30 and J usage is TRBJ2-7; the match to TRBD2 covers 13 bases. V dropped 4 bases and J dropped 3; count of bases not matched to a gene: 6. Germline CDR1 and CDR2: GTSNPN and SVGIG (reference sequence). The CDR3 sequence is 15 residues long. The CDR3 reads CAWKRTSGSGYEQYF. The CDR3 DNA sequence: TGTGCCTGGAAGAGGACTAGCGGGAGTGGCTACGAGCAGTACTTC.

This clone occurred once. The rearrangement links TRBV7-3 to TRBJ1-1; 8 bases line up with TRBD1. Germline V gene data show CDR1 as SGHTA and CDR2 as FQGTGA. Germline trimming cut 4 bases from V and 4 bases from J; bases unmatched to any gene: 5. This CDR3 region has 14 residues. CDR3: CASSSQGASTEAFF. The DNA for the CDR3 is TGTGCCAGCAGCTCCCAGGGGGCGAGCACTGAAGCTTTCTTT.

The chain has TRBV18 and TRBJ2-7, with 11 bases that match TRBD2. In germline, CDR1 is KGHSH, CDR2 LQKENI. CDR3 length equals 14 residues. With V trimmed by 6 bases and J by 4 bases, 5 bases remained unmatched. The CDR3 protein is CASSAGTSGYEQYF. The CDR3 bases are TGTGCCAGCTCCGCCGGGACTAGCGGATACGAGCAGTACTTC.

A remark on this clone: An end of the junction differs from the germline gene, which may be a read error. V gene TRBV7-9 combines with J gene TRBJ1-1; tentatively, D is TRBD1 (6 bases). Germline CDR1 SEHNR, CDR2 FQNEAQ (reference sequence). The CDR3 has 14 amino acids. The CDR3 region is CASSPPGVNTEAFF. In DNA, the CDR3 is TGTGCCAGCAGCCCTCCAGGGGTGAATACTGAAGCTTTCTTT.

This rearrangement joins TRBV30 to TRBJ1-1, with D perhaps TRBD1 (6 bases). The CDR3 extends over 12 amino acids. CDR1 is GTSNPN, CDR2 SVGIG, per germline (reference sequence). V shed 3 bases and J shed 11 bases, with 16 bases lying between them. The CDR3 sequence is CAWSASGVVAFF. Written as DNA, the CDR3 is TGTGCCTGGAGCGCTTCAGGGGTAGTCGCTTTCTTT.

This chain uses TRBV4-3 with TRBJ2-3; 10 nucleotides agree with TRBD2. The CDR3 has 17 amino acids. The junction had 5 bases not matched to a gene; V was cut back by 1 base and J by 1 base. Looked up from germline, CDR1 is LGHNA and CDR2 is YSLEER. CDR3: CASSQGPGLAGTDTQYF. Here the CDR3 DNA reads TGCGCCAGCAGCCAAGGACCCGGACTAGCGGGCACAGATACGCAGTATTTT.

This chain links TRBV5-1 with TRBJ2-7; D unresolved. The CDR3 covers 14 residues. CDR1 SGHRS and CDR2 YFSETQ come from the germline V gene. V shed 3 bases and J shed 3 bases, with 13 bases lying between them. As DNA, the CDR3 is TGCGCCAGCAGCTCTAACCCCTCTAGCTACGAGCAGTACTTC. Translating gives CASSSNPSSYEQYF.